Listed below are T cell receptor beta chains from one sample, sequenced in a study of blood T cell repertoires in COVID-19. TCRdb's table, derived via immunoSEQ multiplex PCR, lists solely in-frame clones and lacks some. The sample yields about 110,000 clones, roughly 88% seen once. Source material: peripheral blood. These receptors all come from a man in his fifties or sixties with active or convalescent COVID-19. The CDR3 runs from the conserved cysteine through the conserved F or W. The order of the fields is V gene, CDR3 length, J gene, D gene, clone size, CDR3 protein, CDR3 DNA. The D gene is left open where the match is weak. Not every row has a clone size; where given, it reads once, few, many or a size class.

TRBV7-7	11	TRBJ2-1	.	.	CASSSGIEQFF	TGTGCTAGCAGCTCGGGAATAGAGCAGTTCTTC
TRBV6-5	15	TRBJ1-1	TRBD1	.	CASSDPHRGATEAFF	TGTGCCAGCAGCGATCCCCACAGGGGTGCTACTGAAGCTTTCTTT
TRBV2	15	TRBJ1-2	.	.	CASSGYGGSSYGYTF	TGTGCCAGCAGTGGGTACGGTGGGAGCAGCTATGGCTACACCTTC
TRBV4-3	15	TRBJ2-1	TRBD1	few	CASSGYRGPGDEQFF	TGCGCCAGCAGCGGATACAGGGGGCCTGGGGATGAGCAGTTCTTC
TRBV5-1	14	TRBJ1-6	.	.	CASSHGTEDSPLHF	TGCGCCAGCAGCCACGGAACGGAGGATTCACCCCTCCACTTT
TRBV2	13	TRBJ2-1	TRBD1	.	CASRWDRGNEQFF	TGTGCCAGCCGATGGGACAGGGGGAATGAGCAGTTCTTC
TRBV4-1	13	TRBJ2-7	.	.	CASSQDQAYEQYF	TGCGCCAGCAGCCAAGACCAGGCCTACGAGCAGTACTTC
TRBV3-1/TRBV3-2	16	TRBJ2-1	TRBD2	once	CASSQAWREGRNEQFF	TGTGCCAGCAGCCAAGCTTGGCGGGAGGGTCGAAATGAGCAGTTCTTC
TRBV6-5	15	TRBJ2-5	TRBD1	.	CASNYRDRGAETQYF	TGTGCCAGCAACTACCGGGACAGGGGAGCGGAGACCCAGTACTTC
TRBV27	13	TRBJ2-7	.	.	CASSPSRAYEQYF	TGTGCCAGCAGCCCGAGTCGGGCCTACGAGCAGTACTTC
TRBV10-2	17	TRBJ2-5	TRBD2	.	CASSESGLAGNQETQYF	TGCGCCAGCAGTGAGTCGGGGTTAGCGGGAAACCAAGAGACCCAGTACTTC
TRBV6-1	15	TRBJ2-7	.	.	CASSEAGAYPYEQYF	TGTGCCAGCAGTGAAGCGGGGGCCTACCCCTACGAGCAGTACTTC
TRBV27	13	TRBJ1-2	.	once	CASSFTGYYGYTF	TGTGCCAGCAGCTTCACAGGGTACTATGGCTACACCTTC
TRBV10-3	18	TRBJ2-1	TRBD2	.	CAISPLGASGGTYNEQFF	TGTGCCATCAGTCCTCTGGGGGCTAGCGGGGGGACGTACAATGAGCAGTTCTTC
TRBV6-5	15	TRBJ1-2	TRBD1	once	CASSTTGTGGFGYTF	TGTGCCAGCTCCACTACCGGGACAGGGGGCTTTGGCTACACCTTC
TRBV28	13	TRBJ2-5	.	.	CASSSSDLETQYF	TGTGCCAGCAGCTCTAGCGACCTCGAGACCCAGTACTTC
TRBV30	16	TRBJ2-6	.	.	CASAGLASSGANVLTF	TGTGCCTCTGCGGGGCTCGCAAGCTCTGGGGCCAACGTCCTGACTTTC
TRBV7-9	13	TRBJ2-1	TRBD2	.	CASSLTSVGEQFF	TGTGCCAGCAGCCTCACTAGCGTGGGCGAGCAGTTCTTC
TRBV6-1	15	TRBJ1-6	TRBD1	.	CASSETGQGSSPLHF	TGTGCCAGCAGTGAAACGGGACAGGGGTCCTCACCCCTCCACTTT
TRBV15	13	TRBJ2-5	TRBD2	.	CATSIPGGETQYF	TGTGCCACCAGCATCCCGGGAGGAGAGACCCAGTACTTC
TRBV28	14	TRBJ2-3	.	.	CASGPGASTDTQYF	TGTGCCAGCGGACCGGGAGCTAGCACAGATACGCAGTATTTT
TRBV7-2	15	TRBJ2-2	TRBD2	.	CASSPRLATSGELFF	TGTGCCAGCAGCCCAAGACTAGCCACATCCGGGGAGCTGTTTTTT
TRBV24-1	16	TRBJ2-3	.	once	CATSELGTGSTDTQYF	TGTGCCACCAGTGAATTAGGGACTGGATCAACAGATACGCAGTATTTT
TRBV12-3/TRBV12-4	12	TRBJ1-1	.	.	CASSRDGAEAFF	TGTGCCAGCAGTCGCGACGGGGCTGAAGCTTTCTTT
TRBV6-2/TRBV6-3	11	TRBJ2-1	.	.	CASSYSLAQFF	TGTGCCAGCAGTTACTCACTCGCGCAGTTCTTC
TRBV5-5	14	TRBJ2-7	TRBD2	.	CASSLLAGDYEQYF	TGTGCCAGCAGCTTATTAGCGGGAGATTACGAGCAGTACTTC
TRBV11-2	14	TRBJ2-1	TRBD2	.	CASSFFLRESGTFF	TGTGCCAGCAGCTTTTTTCTAAGAGAGAGCGGGACGTTCTTC
TRBV7-9	15	TRBJ1-4	.	.	CASSPAGGGQEKLFF	TGTGCCAGCAGCCCCGCGGGGGGGGGCCAAGAAAAACTGTTTTTT
TRBV6-5	16	TRBJ2-7	.	.	CASSYSTGRGGYEQYF	TGTGCCAGCAGTTACTCGACGGGCAGGGGTGGTTACGAGCAGTACTTC
TRBV7-2	15	TRBJ2-1	.	.	CASSRTWSSYNEQFF	TGTGCCAGCAGCAGAACCTGGAGCTCCTACAATGAGCAGTTCTTC
TRBV28	15	TRBJ1-5	TRBD1	.	CASSLTGGDNQPQHF	TGTGCCAGCAGTTTGACAGGGGGTGACAATCAGCCCCAGCATTTT
TRBV6-1	13	TRBJ2-4	.	.	CASSESYKNIQYF	TGTGCCAGCAGTGAGTCTTACAAAAACATTCAGTACTTC
TRBV28	14	TRBJ1-2	TRBD1	.	CASRGGQVNYGYTF	TGTGCCAGCAGGGGCGGACAGGTCAACTATGGCTACACCTTC
TRBV28	15	TRBJ2-5	.	.	CASSLAFKGFGTQYF	TGTGCCAGCAGTCTAGCCTTTAAGGGCTTTGGGACCCAGTACTTC
TRBV3-1/TRBV3-2	14	TRBJ2-7	TRBD2	.	CASSPGLALYEQYF	TGTGCCAGCAGCCCGGGACTAGCGCTCTACGAACAGTACTTC
TRBV7-9	13	TRBJ2-7	.	.	CASSFSPGYEQYF	TGTGCCAGCAGCTTTAGTCCGGGCTACGAGCAGTACTTC
TRBV19	13	TRBJ2-7	TRBD1	.	CASSIGQGNEQYF	TGTGCCAGTAGTATTGGACAGGGTAATGAGCAGTACTTC
TRBV28	17	TRBJ1-3	.	few	CASSSQARSSRRNTIYF	TGTGCCAGCAGTTCCCAGGCACGCAGTTCGAGGAGGAACACCATATATTTT
TRBV7-9	16	TRBJ2-3	TRBD2	.	CASSPRTSGMGDTQYF	TGTGCCAGCAGCCCACGGACTAGCGGGATGGGGGATACGCAGTATTTT
TRBV12-3/TRBV12-4	13	TRBJ1-5	.	.	CASSPGDDQPQHF	TGTGCCAGCAGTCCAGGGGACGATCAGCCCCAGCATTTT
TRBV5-4	14	TRBJ1-1	.	.	CASSFSLGTSEAFF	TGTGCCAGCAGCTTCTCTCTTGGGACATCCGAAGCTTTCTTT
TRBV18	15	TRBJ1-6	TRBD1	few	CASSTGQARDSPLHF	TGTGCCAGCTCAACGGGACAGGCACGGGATTCACCCCTCCACTTT
TRBV2	13	TRBJ2-1	.	.	CASRRDRTHEQFF	TGTGCCAGCAGACGCGACAGGACACATGAGCAGTTCTTC
TRBV6-5	13	TRBJ1-2	.	once	CASSLGVEYGYTF	TGTGCCAGCAGCCTCGGTGTCGAGTATGGCTACACCTTC
TRBV6-6	13	TRBJ1-2	.	.	CASSLGEVRGYTF	TGTGCCAGCAGCCTCGGGGAGGTCCGGGGCTACACCTTC
TRBV18	18	TRBJ2-4	.	once	CASSLLQAATVAKNIQYF	TGTGCCAGCTCACTTTTACAGGCTGCGACGGTAGCCAAAAACATTCAGTACTTC
TRBV6-5	14	TRBJ1-5	.	.	CASRGAGENQPQHF	TGTGCCAGCAGGGGGGCGGGAGAAAATCAGCCCCAGCATTTT
TRBV27	14	TRBJ1-4	TRBD1	few	CASSRTGGYEKLFF	TGTGCCAGCAGTAGGACAGGGGGTTATGAAAAACTGTTTTTT